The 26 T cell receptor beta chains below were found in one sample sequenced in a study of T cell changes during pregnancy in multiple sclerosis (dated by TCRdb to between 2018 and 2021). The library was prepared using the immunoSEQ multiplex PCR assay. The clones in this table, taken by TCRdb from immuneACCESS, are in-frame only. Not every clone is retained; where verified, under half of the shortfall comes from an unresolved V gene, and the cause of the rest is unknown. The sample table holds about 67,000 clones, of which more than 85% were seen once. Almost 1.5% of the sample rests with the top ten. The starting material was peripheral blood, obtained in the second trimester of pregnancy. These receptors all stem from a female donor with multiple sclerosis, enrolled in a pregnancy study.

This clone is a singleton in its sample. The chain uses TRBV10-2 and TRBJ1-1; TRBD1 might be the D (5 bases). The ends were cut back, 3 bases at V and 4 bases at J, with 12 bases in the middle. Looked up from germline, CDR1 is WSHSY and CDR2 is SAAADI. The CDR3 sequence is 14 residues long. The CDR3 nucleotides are TGCGCCAGCAGTGATTACAGGAGAGGCACTGAAGCTTTCTTT. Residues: CASSDYRRGTEAFF.

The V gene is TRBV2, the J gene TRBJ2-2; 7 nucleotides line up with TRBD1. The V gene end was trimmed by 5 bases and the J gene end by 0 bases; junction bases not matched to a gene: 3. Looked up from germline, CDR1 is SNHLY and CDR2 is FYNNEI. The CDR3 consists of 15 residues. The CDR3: CASSWDSANTGELFF. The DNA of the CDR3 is TGTGCCAGCAGTTGGGACAGCGCGAACACCGGGGAGCTGTTTTTT. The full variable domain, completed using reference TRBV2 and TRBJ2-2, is EPEVTQTPSHQVTQMGQEVILRCVPISNHLYFYWYRQILGQKVEFLVSFYNNEISEKSEIFDDQFSVERPDGSNFTLKIRSTKLEDSAMYFCASSWDSANTGELFFGEGSRLTVL.

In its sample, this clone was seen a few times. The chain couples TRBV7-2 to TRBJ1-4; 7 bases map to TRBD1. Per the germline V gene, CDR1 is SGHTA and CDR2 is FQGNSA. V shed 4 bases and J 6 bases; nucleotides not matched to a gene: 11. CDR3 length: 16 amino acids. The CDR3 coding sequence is TGTGCCAGCAGCTCCCTACGACAGGGTAGAGATGAAAAACTGTTTTTT. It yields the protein CASSSLRQGRDEKLFF.

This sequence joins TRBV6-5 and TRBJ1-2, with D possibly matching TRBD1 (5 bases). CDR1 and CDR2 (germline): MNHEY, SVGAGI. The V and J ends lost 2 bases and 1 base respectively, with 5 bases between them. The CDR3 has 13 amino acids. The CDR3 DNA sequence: TGTGCCAGCAGTTACGACAGTAACTATGGCTACACCTTC. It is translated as CASSYDSNYGYTF.

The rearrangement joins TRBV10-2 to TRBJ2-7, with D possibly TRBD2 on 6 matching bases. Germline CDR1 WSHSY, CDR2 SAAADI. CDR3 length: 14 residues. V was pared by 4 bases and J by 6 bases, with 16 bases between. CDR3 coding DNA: TGCGCCAGCAGTGCGGGCGGGACTGTACGCGAGCAGTACTTC. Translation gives CASSAGGTVREQYF.

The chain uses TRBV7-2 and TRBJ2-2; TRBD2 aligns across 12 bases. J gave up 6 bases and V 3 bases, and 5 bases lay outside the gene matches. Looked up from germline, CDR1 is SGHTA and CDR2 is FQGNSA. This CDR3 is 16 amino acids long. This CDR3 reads CASSFRLAGEAGELFF. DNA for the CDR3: TGTGCCAGCAGCTTCCGACTAGCGGGGGAAGCCGGGGAGCTGTTTTTT.

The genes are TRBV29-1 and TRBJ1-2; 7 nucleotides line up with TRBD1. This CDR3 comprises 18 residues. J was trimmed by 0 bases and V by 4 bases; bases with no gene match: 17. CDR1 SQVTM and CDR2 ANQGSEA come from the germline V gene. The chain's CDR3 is CSVADPGQDWWTNYGYTF. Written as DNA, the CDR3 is TGCAGCGTTGCCGACCCTGGACAGGACTGGTGGACTAACTATGGCTACACCTTC.

Here the CDR3 DNA reads TGTGCCAGCCAGGGCTCTGGAAACACCATATATTTT. It specifies CASQGSGNTIYF. V is TRBV27 and J is TRBJ1-3, with D maybe TRBD1 (5 bases). Trimming removed 8 bases at V and 0 bases at J, with 5 bases between. The CDR3 runs 12 residues. CDR1 is MNHEY, CDR2 SMNVEV, per germline (reference sequence).

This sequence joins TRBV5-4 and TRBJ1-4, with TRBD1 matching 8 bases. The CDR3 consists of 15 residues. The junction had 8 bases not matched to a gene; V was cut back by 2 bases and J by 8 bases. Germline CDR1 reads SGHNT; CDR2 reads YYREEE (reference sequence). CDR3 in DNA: TGTGCCAGCAGCTTTCCCGGACAGGGAAACGAAAAACTGTTTTTT. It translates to CASSFPGQGNEKLFF.

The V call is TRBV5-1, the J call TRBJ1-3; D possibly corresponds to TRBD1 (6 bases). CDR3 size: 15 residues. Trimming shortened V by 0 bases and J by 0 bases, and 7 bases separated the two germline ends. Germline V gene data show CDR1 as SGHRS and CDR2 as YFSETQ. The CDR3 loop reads CASSLGTASGNTIYF. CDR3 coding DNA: TGCGCCAGCAGCTTGGGGACAGCCTCTGGAAACACCATATATTTT.

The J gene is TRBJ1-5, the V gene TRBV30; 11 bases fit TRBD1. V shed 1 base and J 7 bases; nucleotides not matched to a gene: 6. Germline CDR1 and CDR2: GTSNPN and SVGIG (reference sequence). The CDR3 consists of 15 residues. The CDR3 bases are TGTGCCTGGAGTGCCCTGGGACAGGGGGTACAGCCCCAGCATTTT. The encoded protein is CAWSALGQGVQPQHF.

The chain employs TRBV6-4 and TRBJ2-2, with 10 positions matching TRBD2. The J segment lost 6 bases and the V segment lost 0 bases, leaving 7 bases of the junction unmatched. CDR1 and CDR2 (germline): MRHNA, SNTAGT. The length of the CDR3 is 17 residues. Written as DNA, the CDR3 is TGTGCCAGCAGTGACTCTCCTAGCGGGAGTAATCCCGGGGAGCTGTTTTTT. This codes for CASSDSPSGSNPGELFF.

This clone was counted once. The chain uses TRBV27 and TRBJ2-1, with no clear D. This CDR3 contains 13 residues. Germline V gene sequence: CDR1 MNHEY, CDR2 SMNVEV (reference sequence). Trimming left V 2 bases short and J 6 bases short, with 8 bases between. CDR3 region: CASSLSRVNEQFF. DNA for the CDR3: TGTGCCAGCAGTTTAAGTCGGGTCAATGAGCAGTTCTTC.

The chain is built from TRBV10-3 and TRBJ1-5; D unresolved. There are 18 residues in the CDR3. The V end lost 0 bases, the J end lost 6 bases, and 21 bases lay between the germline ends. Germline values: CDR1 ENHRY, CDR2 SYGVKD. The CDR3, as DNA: TGTGCCATCAGTGAGTCGCATGAAAACACTATCTTGGGTCAGCCCCAGCATTTT. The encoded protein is CAISESHENTILGQPQHF.

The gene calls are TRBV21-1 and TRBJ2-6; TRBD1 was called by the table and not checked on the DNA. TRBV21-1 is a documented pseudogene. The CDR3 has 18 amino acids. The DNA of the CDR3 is TGTGCCAGCAGCGCCAGATTAGGACAGGGCTCTGGGGCCAACGTCCTGACTTTC. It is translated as CASSARLGQGSGANVLTF.

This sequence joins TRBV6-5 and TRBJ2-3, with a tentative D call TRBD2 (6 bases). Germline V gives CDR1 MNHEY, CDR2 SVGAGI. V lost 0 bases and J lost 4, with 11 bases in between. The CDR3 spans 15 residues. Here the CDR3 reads CASSYSTSWPDTQYF. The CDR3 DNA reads TGTGCCAGCAGTTACTCGACTAGTTGGCCAGATACGCAGTATTTT.

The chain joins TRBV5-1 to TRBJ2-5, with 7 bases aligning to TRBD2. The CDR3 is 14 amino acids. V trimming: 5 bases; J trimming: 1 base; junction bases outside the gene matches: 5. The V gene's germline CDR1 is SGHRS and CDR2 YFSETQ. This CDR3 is CASRFGGSQETQYF. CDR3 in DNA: TGCGCCAGCAGATTTGGCGGGAGCCAAGAGACCCAGTACTTC.

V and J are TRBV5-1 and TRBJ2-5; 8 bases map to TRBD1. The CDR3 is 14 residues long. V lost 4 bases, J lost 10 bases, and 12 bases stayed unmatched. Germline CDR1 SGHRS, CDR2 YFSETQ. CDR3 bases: TGCGCCAGCAGCCCCAGGGGGCTAGCGCGAAACCAGTACTTC. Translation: CASSPRGLARNQYF. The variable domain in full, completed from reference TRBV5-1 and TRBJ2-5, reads KAGVTQTPRYLIKTRGQQVTLSCSPISGHRSVSWYQQTPGQGLQFLFEYFSETQRNKGNFPGRFSGRQFSNSRSEMNVSTLELGDSALYLCASSPRGLARNQYFGPGTRLLVL.

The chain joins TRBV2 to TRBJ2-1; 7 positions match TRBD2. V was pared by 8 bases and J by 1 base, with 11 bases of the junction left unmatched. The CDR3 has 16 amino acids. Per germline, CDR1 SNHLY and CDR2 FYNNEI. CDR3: CASQPTGGSSYNEQFF. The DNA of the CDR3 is TGTGCCAGCCAACCCACCGGCGGGAGTTCCTACAATGAGCAGTTCTTC.

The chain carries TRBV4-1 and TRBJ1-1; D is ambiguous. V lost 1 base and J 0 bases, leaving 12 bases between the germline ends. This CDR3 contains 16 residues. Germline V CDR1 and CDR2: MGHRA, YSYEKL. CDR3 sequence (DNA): TGCGCCAGCAGCCAAGGTCCTGAGACACTGAACACTGAAGCTTTCTTT. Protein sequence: CASSQGPETLNTEAFF.

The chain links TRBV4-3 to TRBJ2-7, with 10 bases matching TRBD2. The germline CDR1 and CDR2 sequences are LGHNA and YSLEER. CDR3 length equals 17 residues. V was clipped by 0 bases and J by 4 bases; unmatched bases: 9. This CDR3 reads CASSQDPPSGGSYEQYF. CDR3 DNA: TGCGCCAGCAGCCAAGATCCCCCTAGCGGGGGCTCTTACGAGCAGTACTTC.

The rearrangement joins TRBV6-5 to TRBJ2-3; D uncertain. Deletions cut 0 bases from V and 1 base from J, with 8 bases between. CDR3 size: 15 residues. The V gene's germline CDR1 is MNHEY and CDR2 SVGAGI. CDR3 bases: TGTGCCAGCAGTTACTCGGTATCGGGCACAGATACGCAGTATTTT. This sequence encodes CASSYSVSGTDTQYF.

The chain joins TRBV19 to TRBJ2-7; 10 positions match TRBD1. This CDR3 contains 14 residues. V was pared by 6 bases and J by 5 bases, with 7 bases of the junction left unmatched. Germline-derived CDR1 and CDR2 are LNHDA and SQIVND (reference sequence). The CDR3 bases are TGTGCCAGTAGGACCGGGACAGGGGTACACGAGCAGTACTTC. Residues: CASRTGTGVHEQYF. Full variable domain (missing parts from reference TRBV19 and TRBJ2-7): DGGITQSPKYLFRKEGQNVTLSCEQNLNHDAMYWYRQDPGQGLRLIYYSQIVNDFQKGDIAEGYSVSREKKESFPLTVTSAQKNPTAFYLCASRTGTGVHEQYFGPGTRLTVT.

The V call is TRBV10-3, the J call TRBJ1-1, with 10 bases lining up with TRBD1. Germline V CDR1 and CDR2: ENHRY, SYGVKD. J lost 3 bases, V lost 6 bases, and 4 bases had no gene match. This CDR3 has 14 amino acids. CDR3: CAISDRGQDTEAFF. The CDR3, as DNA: TGTGCCATCAGCGACAGGGGGCAGGACACTGAAGCTTTCTTT.

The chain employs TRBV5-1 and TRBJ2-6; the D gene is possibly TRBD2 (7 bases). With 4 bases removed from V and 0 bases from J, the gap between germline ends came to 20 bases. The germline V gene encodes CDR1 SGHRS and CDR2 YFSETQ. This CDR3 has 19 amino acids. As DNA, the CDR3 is TGCGCCAGCAGCCCGCACTCGGGGGGCAGTCCCTCTGGGGCCAACGTCCTGACTTTC. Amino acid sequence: CASSPHSGGSPSGANVLTF.

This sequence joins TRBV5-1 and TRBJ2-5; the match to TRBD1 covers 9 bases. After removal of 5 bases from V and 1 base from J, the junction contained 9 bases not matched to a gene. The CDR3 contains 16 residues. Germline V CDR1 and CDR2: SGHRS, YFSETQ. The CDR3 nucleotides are TGCGCCAGCAGTATTTCGGGACAGGGTCGCCAAGAGACCCAGTACTTC. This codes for CASSISGQGRQETQYF.